This entry lists 14 T cell receptor beta chains sequenced from one sample in a study of beta chain features in type 1 diabetes. Sequencing targeted expressed TCRB transcripts, as all isolated RNA had been reverse transcribed. The repertoire was sequenced with immunoSEQ multiplex PCR; TCRdb's copy has only in-frame clones and lacks some. The data show 400,000 to 550,000 clones, more than 9.5% seen once. Material: naive CD4+ T cells from blood. The receptors come from a woman aged 18-29 years in good health.

The rearrangement uses TRBV4-2 and TRBJ2-1; the D is unclear. Germline V gene data show CDR1 as LGHNA and CDR2 as YNFKEQ. The CDR3 contains 15 residues. Deletions cut 4 bases from V and 6 bases from J, with 16 bases between. The CDR3 reads CASSPYSIGGNEQFF. Written as DNA, the CDR3 is TGTGCCAGCAGCCCCTACAGTATAGGTGGCAATGAGCAGTTCTTC.

The chain has TRBV30 and TRBJ1-4; no reliable D call. Germline V gives CDR1 GTSNPN, CDR2 SVGIG (reference sequence). CDR3 length equals 13 residues. Trimming shortened V by 1 base and J by 8 bases, and 11 bases separated the two germline ends. DNA of the CDR3: TGTGCCTGGAGTGGTAGGGCCGGAGAAAAACTGTTTTTT. Translated: CAWSGRAGEKLFF.

This clone came up a few times. The J gene is TRBJ2-6, the V gene TRBV7-2; 8 nucleotides agree with TRBD1. This CDR3 has 16 amino acids. Germline CDR1 is SGHTA and CDR2 is FQGNSA. V shed 5 bases and J 2 bases; nucleotides not matched to a gene: 5. The CDR3 sequence is CASSKRTGTGANVLTF. CDR3 bases: TGTGCCAGCAGCAAGCGGACAGGGACTGGGGCCAACGTCCTGACTTTC.

This clone came up a few times. The CDR3 sequence: CASSAISGANVLTF. CDR3 sequence (DNA): TGTGCCAGCAGCGCTATATCTGGGGCCAACGTCCTGACTTTC. J is TRBJ2-6 and V is TRBV2; D is uncertain. V was clipped by 6 bases and J by 1 base, with 7 bases between them. Germline CDR1 SNHLY, CDR2 FYNNEI. CDR3 length: 14 amino acids.

This clone occurred a few times. The chain combines TRBV7-7 with TRBJ2-5; possible D gene TRBD1, 5 bases. Germline V gene data show CDR1 as SSHAT and CDR2 as FNYEAQ (reference sequence). The CDR3 is 14 amino acids. Trimming cost V 5 bases and J 5 bases, with 15 bases left between them. The CDR3 reads CASSQSSGQETQYF. In nucleotides, the CDR3 is TGTGCCAGCAGCCAAAGTTCAGGGCAGGAGACCCAGTACTTC.

This clone was counted between two and nine times. The chain is built from TRBV7-9 and TRBJ2-7, with D unclear. V was cut by 5 bases and J by 4 bases, with 9 bases left in between. CDR1 SEHNR and CDR2 FQNEAQ come from the germline V gene (reference sequence). The CDR3 is 12 amino acids. The CDR3 loop is CASSRSRYEQYF. The CDR3 DNA reads as TGTGCCAGCAGCCGCAGTAGGTACGAGCAGTACTTC.

A few counts support this clone. The V gene is TRBV14, the J gene TRBJ1-1; 7 nucleotides agree with TRBD1. The germline V gene has CDR1 SGHDN and CDR2 FVKESK. The CDR3 loop spans 15 amino acids. Unmatched junction bases numbered 11, after V lost 4 bases and J lost 6 bases. CDR3 in DNA: TGTGCCAGCAGCCCAGTACACAGGGGAGCCGCTGAAGCTTTCTTT. Protein product: CASSPVHRGAAEAFF.

The sample holds a few counts of this clone. The chain couples TRBV9 to TRBJ2-1; 8 bases line up with TRBD2. V lost 5 bases, J lost 4 bases, and 11 bases stayed unmatched. The CDR3 totals 16 residues. Germline CDR1 is SGDLS and CDR2 is YYNGEE. The CDR3, as DNA: TGTGCCAGCAGTAGAGCGGGAGTACCCCAGTACAATGAGCAGTTCTTC. Translated: CASSRAGVPQYNEQFF.

The V call is TRBV27, the J call TRBJ2-7; D is perhaps TRBD1 (5 bases). The germline CDR1 and CDR2 sequences are MNHEY and SMNVEV (reference sequence). The germline V and J ends were trimmed by 6 bases and 3 bases, with 15 bases remaining between them. This CDR3 has 14 amino acids. The CDR3 spells CASSSPGRGYEQYF. The CDR3 nucleotides are TGTGCCAGCAGCTCCCCGGGTAGGGGCTACGAGCAGTACTTC.

This clone was detected a few times. CDR3 DNA sequence: TGTGCCAGCAGTCAAACTTGGGACGGATACAATGAGCAGTTCTTC. It translates to CASSQTWDGYNEQFF. This chain uses TRBV6-5 with TRBJ2-1, with D perhaps assigned TRBD1 or TRBD2 (5 bases each). The V and J ends lost 5 bases and 4 bases respectively, with 15 bases between them. The CDR3 is 15 residues long. Germline V gene lookup returns CDR1 MNHEY and CDR2 SVGAGI.

This clone showed up just a few times. The gene calls are TRBV27 and TRBJ1-1; D ambiguous. Trimming removed 1 base from V and 1 base from J, with 4 bases in between. This CDR3 contains 13 residues. Looked up from germline, CDR1 is MNHEY and CDR2 is SMNVEV (reference sequence). CDR3 loop: CASSLLTNTEAFF. CDR3 nucleotides: TGTGCCAGCAGTTTATTGACGAACACTGAAGCTTTCTTT.

This clone has only a few counts. The genes are TRBV11-2 and TRBJ2-1; tentatively, D is TRBD2 (6 bases). The germline V gene has CDR1 SGHAT and CDR2 FQNNGV. The CDR3 totals 13 residues. Trimming took off 4 bases at V and 9 bases at J, with 13 bases between the two ends. The CDR3 coding sequence is TGTGCCAGCAGCTCCTTCGTGGGAGGTGAGCAGTTCTTC. Translated: CASSSFVGGEQFF. Variable domain in full (rest from reference TRBV11-2 and TRBJ2-1): EAGVAQSPRYKIIEKRQSVAFWCNPISGHATLYWYQQILGQGPKLLIQFQNNGVVDDSQLPKDRFSAERLKGVDSTLKIQPAKLEDSAVYLCASSSFVGGEQFFGPGTRLTVL.

This sequence joins TRBV28 and TRBJ2-3, with D possibly matching TRBD2 (5 bases). The CDR3 has 15 residues. Between the trimmed V and J ends, which lost 6 bases and 4 bases, there was a span of 17 bases. CDR1 is MDHEN, CDR2 SYDVKM, per germline. The CDR3 protein is CASSSAGEGSDTQYF. The CDR3 DNA is TGTGCCAGCAGCTCCGCAGGAGAGGGATCAGATACGCAGTATTTT.

This clone was recorded a few times. V and J are TRBV18 and TRBJ2-7, with a possible D match to TRBD1 (6 bases). Germline V lookup: CDR1 KGHSH, CDR2 LQKENI. Trimming stripped 3 bases from V and 4 bases from J, with 13 bases between. The CDR3 is made up of 14 amino acids. The CDR3, as DNA: TGTGCCAGCTCACCGCCGGGACACCGATACGAGCAGTACGTC. Translating it yields CASSPPGHRYEQYV.